This T cell receptor (beta chain) was recorded in a study of cytomegalovirus exposure and HLA in healthy donors. Study observations and caveats: The study put 150 or so TCR beta chains on its list as cytomegalovirus-associated. The classifier was said to identify cytomegalovirus status with high specificity and sensitivity.

Germline assignment: CDR1 LNHDA and CDR2 SQIVND (reference sequence). The CDR3 has 16 residues. With V trimmed by 4 bases and J by 4 bases, 7 bases remained unmatched. This clone occurred a few times. What it recognizes is unknown. Repertoires were generated with immunoSEQ multiplex PCR, while TCRdb's copy carries only in-frame clones and drops some. In the table there are fewer than 200,000 clones, more than 80% of which are singletons. The sample taken for sequencing was PBMCs. The origin of this receptor is a young woman in good health and CMV-seropositive. V is TRBV19 and J is TRBJ1-2; 12 positions agree with TRBD1. The CDR3 nucleotides are TGTGCCAGTAGTACCGGGACAGGGGGCGCGATCTATGGCTACACCTTC. Encoded protein: CASSTGTGGAIYGYTF.